This T cell receptor beta chain was recorded in a study of CD8 T cells in ankylosing spondylitis. Points from the study as a whole: As for the disease-linked clones, they showed a CD8+ phenotype and occurred at relatively low frequencies in peripheral blood. The study looked at matched synovial fluid samples from ankylosing spondylitis patients. Disease-linked clones were reported to be significantly enriched there.

Libraries for TCR beta were made by quantitative 5'-RACE with molecular barcodes. TCRdb itself ran the 5' RACE reads through MiXCR, one entry per CDR3 protein. Of some 250,000 distinct CDR3 sequences listed, around 7.8% are singletons. This clonotype was picked up many times. As yet, its antigen is unknown. V was pared by 3 bases and J by 1 base, with 10 bases between. This CDR3 has 14 amino acids. Per germline, CDR1 SGHRS and CDR2 YFSETQ. This sequence originates from a male donor with ankylosing spondylitis or in good health (not recorded which). This chain uses TRBV5-1 with TRBJ1-1; D uncertain. What was sequenced was blood, either unsorted or a sorted T cell fraction (not recorded which). Here the CDR3 reads CASSSTVQNTEAFF. The CDR3 DNA follows: TGCGCCAGCAGCTCGACCGTCCAGAACACTGAAGCTTTCTTT. The whole variable domain, remainder taken from reference TRBV5-1 and TRBJ1-1, is KAGVTQTPRYLIKTRGQQVTLSCSPISGHRSVSWYQQTPGQGLQFLFEYFSETQRNKGNFPGRFSGRQFSNSRSEMNVSTLELGDSALYLCASSSTVQNTEAFFGQGTRLTVV.